This is a list of T cell receptor beta chains from one sample in a study of shared clonotypes between healthy human individuals. Clones were read by immunoSEQ multiplex PCR, and TCRdb kept only the in-frame ones, dropping some. The sample lists 2 million to 2.5 million clones; less than 95% were seen once. The specimen was naive CD4+ T cells from PBMCs. These TCRs come from a man aged 18 to 29 in good health. Some clones in this sample may be carry-over from other donors' samples. CDR3s include the opening cysteine and the closing phenylalanine or tryptophan. The order of the fields is clone size, V gene, D gene, J gene, CDR3 protein, CDR3 DNA. D genes are given only for firm matches. Not all rows give a size; the values are once, few, many and, for expanded clones, a class.

>-|TRBV7-8|-|TRBJ1-2
CASSTSMDHPRGYTF
TGTGCCAGCAGCACCTCAATGGACCACCCTAGGGGCTACACCTTC
>-|TRBV7-2|TRBD2|TRBJ2-7
CASSFSGRASYEQYF
TGTGCCAGCAGCTTCAGCGGGAGGGCCTCCTACGAGCAGTACTTC
>-|TRBV7-2|-|TRBJ1-3
CASSAATGSGNTIYF
TGTGCCAGCAGCGCCGCAACAGGGTCGGGAAACACCATATATTTT
>-|TRBV29-1|-|TRBJ2-3
CSVGWSRVFDTQYF
TGCAGCGTTGGGTGGTCTCGGGTTTTCGATACGCAGTATTTT
>once|TRBV4-2|-|TRBJ2-3
CASSNPRVLHTQYF
TGTGCCAGCAGCAACCCGAGGGTCCTACATACGCAGTATTTT
>-|TRBV7-6|TRBD1|TRBJ1-1
CASSPRQGASGAFF
TGTGCCAGCAGCCCCCGACAGGGGGCCAGTGGCGCTTTCTTT
>once|TRBV5-4|TRBD1|TRBJ1-1
CASSPRDRVGNTEAFF
TGTGCCAGCAGCCCCCGGGACAGGGTAGGAAACACTGAAGCTTTCTTT
>-|TRBV18|TRBD2|TRBJ2-3
CASSETSARTDTQYF
TGTGCCAGCTCCGAGACTAGCGCGCGCACAGATACGCAGTATTTT
>-|TRBV2|-|TRBJ1-1
CASSNQLTEAFF
TGTGCCAGCAGTAACCAGCTCACTGAAGCTTTCTTT
>-|TRBV6-1|-|TRBJ1-2
CASSTAVRYTF
TGTGCCAGCAGTACCGCGGTCCGCTACACCTTC
>-|TRBV7-2|-|TRBJ2-3
CASTRDSTDTQYF
TGTGCCAGTACGAGGGATAGCACAGATACGCAGTATTTT
>few|TRBV27|TRBD1|TRBJ1-1
CASSEGQGRYAFF
TGTGCCAGCAGTGAGGGACAGGGGAGGTATGCTTTCTTT
>-|TRBV28|TRBD1|TRBJ2-4
CASSLPPGQGSGDIQYF
TGTGCCAGCAGTCTACCCCCGGGACAGGGGTCGGGGGACATTCAGTACTTC
>-|TRBV7-3|TRBD1|TRBJ2-1
CASSLLGGQVYNEQFF
TGTGCCAGCAGCTTATTAGGGGGACAGGTATACAATGAGCAGTTCTTC
>once|TRBV29-1|-|TRBJ2-5
CSVARQAAEAQYF
TGCAGCGTTGCCCGACAGGCAGCAGAGGCCCAGTACTTC
>-|TRBV18|-|TRBJ2-2
CASSPRQAADGGELFF
TGTGCCAGCTCACCGCGACAGGCCGCGGATGGCGGGGAGCTGTTTTTT
>-|TRBV11-2|-|TRBJ1-3
CASSLGRRDSGNTIYF
TGTGCCAGCAGCTTAGGAAGACGGGACTCTGGAAACACCATATATTTT
>-|TRBV4-1|-|TRBJ1-2
CASSQELGVFYGYTF
TGCGCCAGCAGCCAAGAATTAGGGGTGTTCTATGGCTACACCTTC
>-|TRBV10-3|TRBD2|TRBJ2-1
CATRTSENNEQFF
TGTGCCACCAGGACTAGCGAGAACAATGAGCAGTTCTTC
>-|TRBV6-1|TRBD1|TRBJ1-4
CASSGRDRGKDLGEKLFF
TGTGCCAGCAGTGGCCGGGACAGGGGAAAGGACCTAGGTGAAAAACTGTTTTTT
>-|TRBV5-1|-|TRBJ2-5
CASSFAAAQETQYF
TGCGCCAGCAGCTTTGCGGCAGCCCAAGAGACCCAGTACTTC
>-|TRBV12-5|TRBD2|TRBJ2-2
CASGAGTSLVAGELFF
TGTGCTAGTGGCGCCGGGACTAGTTTAGTGGCCGGGGAGCTGTTTTTT
>-|TRBV5-1|-|TRBJ2-7
CASSSFPGNEQYF
TGCGCCAGCAGCTCATTCCCGGGGAACGAGCAGTACTTC
>-|TRBV19|-|TRBJ1-5
CASSRDTIYQPQHF
TGTGCCAGTAGTAGAGACACGATTTATCAGCCCCAGCATTTT
>few|TRBV28|TRBD2|TRBJ2-7
CPGTSGSYEQYF
TGTCCGGGGACTAGCGGGAGCTACGAGCAGTACTTC
>once|TRBV27|-|TRBJ2-1
CASRYGGSSYNEQFF
TGTGCCAGCAGGTACGGAGGTAGCTCCTACAATGAGCAGTTCTTC
>-|TRBV28|-|TRBJ2-3
CASSFPLGSGPRTDTQYF
TGTGCCAGCAGTTTCCCCCTGGGGAGCGGGCCTCGCACAGATACGCAGTATTTT
>-|TRBV12-1|-|TRBJ2-7
CASSDEPGQTYEQYF
TGTGCCAGCAGCGATGAGCCGGGACAGACCTACGAGCAGTACTTC
>once|TRBV11-1|TRBD1|TRBJ1-2
CASSPRTGYGYTF
TGTGCCAGCAGCCCCCGGACAGGGTACGGCTACACCTTC
>once|TRBV7-6|TRBD2|TRBJ2-1
CASSSVGLAGSNEQFF
TGTGCCAGCAGCTCAGTTGGGCTAGCGGGTTCCAATGAGCAGTTCTTC
>-|TRBV5-1|-|TRBJ2-5
CASSLTTAFYQETQYF
TGCGCCAGCAGCTTGACCACAGCTTTTTACCAAGAGACCCAGTACTTC
>-|TRBV2|-|TRBJ2-2
CASQMTSSDTGELFF
TGTGCCAGCCAAATGACTAGTAGCGACACCGGGGAGCTGTTTTTT
>-|TRBV5-1|-|TRBJ2-5
CASSLGTAEQETQYF
TGCGCCAGCAGCTTGGGAACAGCAGAGCAAGAGACCCAGTACTTC
>-|TRBV2|-|TRBJ2-3
CAIRTLGDTQYF
TGTGCCATCAGAACACTCGGGGATACGCAGTATTTT
>-|TRBV10-3|TRBD1|TRBJ1-5
CAIRDRENQPQHF
TGTGCCATCAGAGACAGGGAAAACCAGCCCCAGCATTTT
>-|TRBV5-1|-|TRBJ1-3
CASSLDSNSGNTIYF
TGCGCCAGCAGCTTGGATTCAAACTCTGGAAACACCATATATTTT
>-|TRBV6-5|-|TRBJ1-1
CASSPRNTEAFF
TGTGCCAGCAGTCCCCGGAACACTGAAGCTTTCTTT
>-|TRBV6-5|-|TRBJ1-2
CASSLGQNGGYTF
TGTGCCAGCAGTTTAGGTCAGAATGGAGGCTACACCTTC
>-|TRBV7-2|TRBD2|TRBJ2-1
CASSLGTSGRPSYNEQFF
TGTGCCAGCAGCTTAGGGACTAGCGGGAGGCCTTCCTACAATGAGCAGTTCTTC
>-|TRBV28|TRBD1|TRBJ1-2
CASRPDRGRGGYTF
TGTGCCAGCAGACCAGACAGGGGGCGTGGCGGCTACACCTTC
>-|TRBV28|TRBD2|TRBJ2-3
CASSSGSTDTQYF
TGTGCCAGTTCTAGCGGGAGTACAGATACGCAGTATTTT
>-|TRBV7-8|-|TRBJ2-5
CASSPPLGETQYF
TGTGCCAGCAGCCCACCCCTGGGGGAGACCCAGTACTTC
>once|TRBV27|-|TRBJ1-1
CASRPRAGNTEAFF
TGTGCCAGCAGACCAAGGGCGGGGAACACTGAAGCTTTCTTT
>-|TRBV2|TRBD1|TRBJ2-1
CAGKGTAYNEQFF
TGTGCCGGGAAAGGGACAGCTTACAATGAGCAGTTCTTC
>-|TRBV5-1|TRBD1|TRBJ2-1
CASSLDPQGVYNEQFF
TGCGCCAGCAGCTTGGACCCACAGGGGGTGTACAATGAGCAGTTCTTC
>-|TRBV5-4|TRBD1|TRBJ1-2
CASSSGTGGYNYGYTF
TGTGCCAGCAGCTCCGGGACAGGGGGTTATAACTATGGCTACACCTTC
>once|TRBV7-2|TRBD2|TRBJ2-1
CASSLARAGGPGSYNEQFF
TGTGCCAGCAGCTTAGCGAGAGCGGGAGGGCCGGGGTCCTACAATGAGCAGTTCTTC
>-|TRBV19|-|TRBJ1-4
CASLDPSPGRKLFF
TGTGCCAGTCTCGACCCGTCGCCGGGACGAAAACTGTTTTTT